Each of the 18 T cell receptor beta chains below was sequenced from the same sample in a study of T-cell memory formation after mild COVID-19. TCRdb reprocessed the 5' RACE reads with MiXCR, giving one entry per CDR3 protein. This sample has roughly 150,000 distinct CDR3 sequences, with around 13% found just once. Source material: PBMCs or a T cell subset sorted from them (not recorded which). These receptors were taken from an adult woman who had mild COVID-19 (a few samples of this study predate the infection). Cell type and time point are not known.

This clonotype came up a few times. The chain joins TRBV12-3 or TRBV12-4 to TRBJ1-1; perhaps TRBD1 as D (6 bases). This CDR3 is built from 16 residues. V shed 6 bases and J shed 4 bases, with 21 bases lying between them. The CDR3 protein is CASSPPGHLKGTEAFF. As DNA, the CDR3 is TGTGCCAGCAGCCCCCCGGGACACCTAAAGGGCACTGAAGCTTTCTTT.

Points on this clonotype: This may be a read error: a much more frequent sequence differs by one nucleotide. This rearrangement joins TRBV7-8 to TRBJ2-5; D perhaps matches TRBD1 (6 bases). The germline V gene has CDR1 SGHVS and CDR2 FQNEAQ. The germline V and J ends were trimmed by 3 bases and 4 bases, with 15 bases remaining between them. CDR3 size: 15 residues. In DNA form, the CDR3 reads TGTGCCAGCAGCTTTTCAGGGGTTACCAGAGAGACCCAGTACTTC. It specifies CASSFSGVTRETQYF.

The V gene is TRBV12-3 or TRBV12-4, the J gene TRBJ1-2; 7 bases are shared with TRBD1. The CDR3 has 15 amino acids. V gave up 0 bases and J gave up 6 bases; unmatched junction bases: 7. The CDR3 nucleotides read TGTGCCAGCAGTTTAGCTTCCGGAGGGGGCGATGGCTACACCTTC. Protein sequence: CASSLASGGGDGYTF.

This clonotype has a count of ten or more. V is TRBV3-1 and J is TRBJ2-1; D is ambiguous. V lost 0 bases and J lost 0, with 6 bases in between. The CDR3 has 15 residues. From germline, CDR1 is LGHDT and CDR2 YNNKEL (reference sequence). CDR3 nucleotide sequence: TGTGCCAGCAGCCAAGAACAAAACTCCTACAATGAGCAGTTCTTC. Its protein product is CASSQEQNSYNEQFF.

In its sample, this clonotype was seen a few times. The J gene is TRBJ2-1, the V gene TRBV12-3 or TRBV12-4; TRBD2 agrees at 10 bases. The CDR3 is 15 amino acids. Trimming took 0 bases from V and 6 from J; bases not matched to a gene: 2. The CDR3 here is CASSLAGLAINEQFF. The CDR3 nucleotides read TGTGCCAGCAGTTTAGCGGGACTAGCGATCAATGAGCAGTTCTTC.

This clonotype was detected a few times. J is TRBJ2-7 and V is TRBV7-9, with 7 nucleotides matching TRBD2. Losses at the gene ends were 6 bases for V and 2 bases for J; bases not matched to a gene: 22. This CDR3 is 19 amino acids long. CDR1 and CDR2 from the germline V gene are SEHNR and FQNEAQ (reference sequence). In DNA form, the CDR3 reads TGTGCCAGCAGACCCGGGGGGAGAGGGTCTCATGCTCCGACCTACGAGCAGTACTTC. Amino acid sequence: CASRPGGRGSHAPTYEQYF.

The chain combines TRBV5-1 with TRBJ2-1; no definite D call. The germline V gene encodes CDR1 SGHRS and CDR2 YFSETQ. V lost 4 bases and J lost 6, with 11 bases in between. The length of the CDR3 is 13 residues. The CDR3 region is CASSLLEANEQFF. CDR3 nucleotides: TGCGCCAGCAGCCTACTCGAGGCCAATGAGCAGTTCTTC.

At least ten counts were recorded for this clonotype. The rearrangement links TRBV14 to TRBJ2-1; D not certain. Trimming shortened V by 4 bases and J by 0 bases, and 7 bases separated the two germline ends. CDR3 length: 14 amino acids. Germline V gene sequence: CDR1 SGHDN, CDR2 FVKESK. This chain's CDR3 is CASSLVGSYNEQFF. CDR3 nucleotide sequence: TGTGCCAGCAGCCTAGTCGGCTCCTACAATGAGCAGTTCTTC.

The gene calls are TRBV24-1 and TRBJ2-1; possibly TRBD1 or TRBD2 for D (5 bases each). The V end lost 1 base, the J end lost 16 bases, and 13 bases lay between the germline ends. Germline CDR1 reads KGHDR; CDR2 reads SFDVKD. The CDR3 loop spans 12 amino acids. CDR3 residues: CATSDFGTETFF. The CDR3 bases are TGTGCCACCAGTGATTTTGGGACGGAGACCTTCTTC.

The V gene is TRBV29-1, the J gene TRBJ1-5; 8 bases are shared with TRBD1. V shed 4 bases and J 6 bases; nucleotides not matched to a gene: 5. CDR1 is SQVTM and CDR2 is ANQGSEA in the germline V gene. CDR3 length equals 13 residues. This CDR3 is CSVGTGGGQPQHF. CDR3 nucleotide sequence: TGCAGCGTTGGAACAGGGGGAGGTCAGCCCCAGCATTTT.

The V and J genes are TRBV6-6 and TRBJ2-3; TRBD2 agrees at 8 bases. V shed 3 bases, J shed 6 bases, and the junction held 11 bases outside the gene matches. This CDR3 comprises 16 residues. Germline-derived CDR1 and CDR2 are MNHNY and SVGAGI (reference sequence). Written as DNA, the CDR3 is TGTGCCAGCAGTTATTCCGCCGGGACTAGAGGGGATACGCAGTATTTT. It encodes CASSYSAGTRGDTQYF.

Many counts were recorded for this clonotype. This chain uses TRBV5-1 with TRBJ2-1; a possible D gene is TRBD1 (5 bases). CDR3 length: 15 amino acids. Germline values: CDR1 SGHRS, CDR2 YFSETQ. V was pared by 0 bases and J by 5 bases, with 12 bases between. CDR3 in DNA: TGCGCCAGCAGCTTGGTGTCGGACACAAACAATGAGCAGTTCTTC. Translating gives CASSLVSDTNNEQFF.

The chain recombines TRBV27 with TRBJ2-7; TRBD2 might be the D (5 bases). CDR3 size: 13 residues. The germline V gene has CDR1 MNHEY and CDR2 SMNVEV (reference sequence). V shed 5 bases and J shed 0 bases, with 8 bases lying between them. The CDR3 protein is CASSPSFSYEQYF. As DNA, the CDR3 is TGTGCCAGCAGTCCTAGCTTCTCCTACGAGCAGTACTTC.

In its sample, this clonotype was seen a few times. The chain is built from TRBV5-1 and TRBJ2-7; no clear D gene. CDR1 and CDR2 (germline): SGHRS, YFSETQ. V gave up 4 bases and J gave up 5 bases, with 16 bases separating them. CDR3 size: 14 residues. The CDR3 here is CASSQRVGGDEQYF. DNA of the CDR3: TGCGCCAGCAGCCAACGGGTTGGCGGAGACGAGCAGTACTTC. Drawing the rest from reference TRBV5-1 and TRBJ2-7, the complete variable domain is KAGVTQTPRYLIKTRGQQVTLSCSPISGHRSVSWYQQTPGQGLQFLFEYFSETQRNKGNFPGRFSGRQFSNSRSEMNVSTLELGDSALYLCASSQRVGGDEQYFGPGTRLTVT.

This clonotype has just a few counts. This sequence joins TRBV12-3 or TRBV12-4 and TRBJ2-3; 12 nucleotides align to TRBD2. The CDR3 extends over 16 amino acids. The V and J ends lost 7 bases and 6 bases, in that order; junction bases with no gene match: 11. The CDR3 reads CASTLRLAGGSDTQYF. The CDR3 DNA reads TGTGCCAGCACCTTAAGGCTAGCGGGAGGGTCGGATACGCAGTATTTT.

This clonotype appeared many times. The rearrangement links TRBV19 to TRBJ2-1, with 7 positions matching TRBD2. V was clipped by 4 bases and J by 0 bases; unmatched bases: 3. Germline CDR1 LNHDA, CDR2 SQIVND (reference sequence). This CDR3 contains 15 residues. CDR3 in amino acids: CASSSGGSSYNEQFF. The CDR3 nucleotides are TGTGCCAGTAGTAGCGGGGGAAGCTCCTACAATGAGCAGTTCTTC.

This clonotype has only a few counts. The chain combines TRBV4-1 with TRBJ2-2; 9 bases are shared with TRBD1. V lost 3 bases to trimming and J lost 1 base; unmatched junction nucleotides: 3. Germline V CDR1 and CDR2: MGHRA, YSYEKL. The CDR3 sequence is 16 residues long. The CDR3 here is CASSHAGQGNTGELFF. Here the CDR3 DNA reads TGCGCCAGCAGCCACGCGGGACAGGGGAACACCGGGGAGCTGTTTTTT.

Ten or more counts support this clonotype. The gene calls are TRBV7-9 and TRBJ2-3; perhaps TRBD2 as D (6 bases). V was cut by 4 bases and J by 6 bases, with 17 bases left in between. This CDR3 is 15 amino acids long. CDR1 and CDR2 from the germline V gene are SEHNR and FQNEAQ (reference sequence). CDR3 bases: TGTGCCAGCAGCTCCGGCCGGGGGTTTGGGGATACGCAGTATTTT. Translated, it gives CASSSGRGFGDTQYF.